This T cell receptor beta chain was recorded in a study of cytomegalovirus exposure and HLA in healthy donors (dated by TCRdb to about 2017). About the study as a whole: In an earlier analysis of 587 of the donors, 250 to 300 Gb of sequence data and approximately 120 million unique TCR beta sequences from 150 million to 200 million T cells were reported. All discovery cohort repertoires had been generated on a single sequencing platform. The aim of the study was to test whether cataloging public T cell receptors could identify signatures of past pathogen exposure. The number of typed donors differed by locus: about 620-640 for A, B, C, DRB1 and DQB1; 500 to 550 for DQA1; around 610 for DPA1; and around 490 for DPB1. Roughly 5 DR-DQ haplotypes were treated as single units for association and clustering because of strong linkage in the cohort. A later genetic analysis took genome-wide SNP genotypes for about 55% of the 666 donors and used that subset as a discovery cohort. To predict cytomegalovirus infection status, the study combined high-throughput TCR immunosequencing, statistical association of individual TCRs with disease status, and machine learning. Among the roughly 390 genotyped donors, around 81% belonged to the genetic ancestry cluster associated with self-reported Caucasian donors. In addition to the first cohort of 500 to 850 subjects, a separate validation cohort of approximately 130 different subjects was used. In the later analysis, no new phenotypic data were used to find candidate immune exposures; instead, reliance was placed on TCR beta sequences and their occurrence across donors. In an earlier analysis of 550 to 700 of the donors, high-throughput TCR beta sequencing was used to judge whether each TCR beta V gene segment behaved as functional or pseudogenic. The T cell repertoires of 666 subjects were profiled by immunosequencing and related to cytomegalovirus serostatus. HLA typing covered class I and class II loci at four-digit resolution. To study patterns of TCR occurrence, a later analysis re-analyzed previously published TCR beta repertoires from more than 550 donors and added high-resolution HLA genotyping. Donor age, sex, ethnicity and CMV serostatus were compiled alongside the repertoire data. Across approximately 420 genotyped donors of the cohort, an average of about 200,000 unique TCR beta nucleotide sequences per donor were sequenced, and roughly 20% of those sequences were non-productive. Roughly 300 gigabases of sequencing data and around 85 million unique TCR sequences made up an early release that covered around 640 HLA-typed donors. Broad study findings and their caveats: Linkage disequilibrium might explain the correlated functional status among segregating V segments, but an unknown experimental factor could not be excluded. In both the original and validation cohorts, the classifier was reported to diagnose cytomegalovirus status with high specificity and sensitivity. In vitro tests confirmed that a few of the cytomegalovirus-associated TCR beta chains recognize cytomegalovirus antigens. A later analysis found that most CMV-associated TCR beta chains appeared HLA-restricted, with HLA associations seemingly driven largely by CMV exposure. Because HLA typing was missing for some donors at each locus, association tests included only the typed subset. The cohort was sequenced for TCR beta chains only, and without alpha or paired-chain data the features that could be detected were limited. The presence/absence analyses assumed that sequencing depth was roughly uniform across donors, and that assumption may not be true. A further reported finding was that TCR beta sequences accurately predicted the HLA-A and HLA-B alleles for most subjects in the first cohort. Strong co-occurrence of HLA alleles, especially DR and DQ, made assigning TCR associations to individual alleles difficult. Because the 87-base-pair reads could not distinguish some IMGT-functional V segments, including TRBV6-2 and TRBV6-3, those segments were excluded. While some public TCRs were present in many individuals, most TCR sequences turned up only very rarely across donors. In a later analysis, HLA-associated TCR beta chains were found to be more clonally expanded and to have lower generation probabilities than equally common non-associated chains. Compared with the roughly 670-donor mean, donors in an Asian-associated ancestry cluster had fewer N-insertions in productive TCRs, according to a later genetic analysis. In a later analysis, several top co-occurrence clusters were reported to appear linked to parvovirus B19, influenza, CMV and Epstein-Barr virus. At a false discovery rate of 0.05, a later analysis linked around 17,000 TCR beta sequences to specific HLA alleles. In the study, roughly 160 TCR beta chains were listed as associated with cytomegalovirus. The authors suggested that the approach could potentially be generalized to other disease states and immunological phenotypes. In a later analysis, TCR association rates were found to vary across HLA loci, with the most associated TCRs seen for DRB1 alleles and the fewest for HLA-C alleles. A cluster of highly shared sequence variants was judged likely to represent a technical artifact of the sequencing pipeline. The earlier analysis of nearly 600 of the donors excluded roughly 16 rarely observed V segments, including chromosome 9 orphons, because counts were too low. V-gene and J-gene trimming of TCR beta chains was associated with a missense DCLRE1C variant in a later genetic analysis, and the association was replicated in an independent cohort. For the cohort, immune exposure information was limited to CMV serostatus. In an earlier analysis of about 600 of the donors, most TCR beta V segments appeared in productive rearrangements about 87% or about 30% of the time, broadly matching IMGT annotations.

Regarding this clone: It lacks a known antigen. Base-call qualities are not available, and no considerably larger clone is one nucleotide away.

The CDR3 numbers 13 residues from cysteine through phenylalanine. The kept DNA is CDR3 alone, 39 bases in frame from the first base. The germline V gene supplies CDR1 MNHEY and CDR2 SVGAGI. Trimming leaves V shorter by 5 bases and J shorter by 4 bases, with the junction holding 3 bases beyond the gene matches. The cohort comprised around 700 healthy bone marrow donors. All cohort members were sampled while nominally healthy, although unrecorded immune exposures were likely present. The donor tested CMV seronegative, placing the donor among the roughly 340 seronegative members of the cohort. A peripheral blood sample was provided by each donor, and peripheral blood mononuclear cells were used for TCR beta sequencing. Genomic DNA extraction from the blood cell samples was performed with the Qiagen DNeasy Blood Extraction Kit. Library preparation employed the immunoSEQ multiplex PCR assay. The multiplex PCR relied on a mix of 60 forward primers for TCR Vbeta segments and 13 reverse primers for TCR Jbeta segments. The CDR3 region of rearranged TCR beta genes was amplified from genomic DNA with a multiplex PCR assay. The amplified TCR beta libraries were sequenced on the Illumina HiSeq System as 87-base-pair reads. Per the authors' processing: In a later analysis, 80 million or so unique TCR beta chains were counted across the approximately 640 repertoires, and approximately 11 million of these chains were shared by at least two donors. Raw reads were error-corrected and collapsed into unique sequences with a nearest-neighbor algorithm that merged closely related sequences to remove PCR and sequencing errors. V, D and J gene segments were assigned by aligning CDR3 sequences to IMGT reference sequences. For a sequence to be retained, at least a six-nucleotide match to both a V gene segment and a J gene segment was required. Rearrangements were classified as productive when the CDR3 lacked stop codons and remained in frame with V and J, and all other rearrangements were classified as non-productive. Following IMGT convention, CDR3 was defined as the stretch from the second conserved V-encoded cysteine up to the conserved J-encoded phenylalanine. The earlier analysis of about 560 of the donors excluded any sequence lacking an unambiguous match to a single V gene segment. In an earlier analysis of 500 to 750 of the donors, V segments were called functional above 56.7% productive rearrangements and were called segregating when the between-donor standard deviation exceeded 5%. A statistical classification framework was developed to diagnose cytomegalovirus status using the catalog of TCR beta chain sequences. In a later analysis, V and J genes were assigned by comparing TCR nucleotide sequences against IMGT/GENE-DB human TR gene sequences. A later analysis assigned CDR3 sequences and most-parsimonious VDJ recombination scenarios with the TCRdist pipeline. In a later analysis, each TCR beta chain was defined by its CDR3 amino acid sequence together with its V-gene family, and reads without a unique V-gene family were excluded. In a later analysis, several hundred highly shared, low-generation-probability nucleotide sequences were removed to address suspected cross-contamination and a sequencing artifact. In a later analysis, a clonal expansion index was calculated for each public chain from normalized within-repertoire ranks of inferred template counts. Generation probabilities in a later analysis came from a VDJ recombination model fitted to out-of-frame rearrangements, and those results were checked against IGoR. Hypergeometric tests were used in a later analysis to score TCR-TCR, TCR-HLA and TCR-CMV co-occurrence, with a repertoire-size bias correction applied to the TCR pairs. A later analysis estimated false discovery rates by permuting HLA or CMV assignments 20 times. A later analysis grouped co-occurring TCRs with DBSCAN, adding TCRdist sequence similarity when clustering within HLA-allele-positive subsets. For co-occurrence clustering, repertoires with fewer than 30,000 or more than 120,000 public chains were excluded, along with 4 to 6 repertoires with anomalous nucleotide sharing. TCRdb limited this immuneACCESS table to in-frame rearrangements with V and J called. A share of clones is missing; checked studies link under half to unresolved V genes, and the rest is unexplained. The D gene and trimming were derived from the DNA, and the V and J assignments and clone size from that table. Across this sample there are approximately 130,000 clones, with about three quarters seen only once. Over 5% of the sample goes to the ten largest clones.

The rearranged segments are TRBV6-5 and TRBJ1-1, with 8 junctional bases fitting TRBD1. The sample consisted of PBMCs. This receptor was identified in a woman between 40 and 55 years old in good health and CMV-seronegative. The DNA reads as follows: TGTGCCAGCAGTACTACAGGGGGCACTGAAGCTTTCTTT. The encoded protein is CASSTTGGTEAFF.